These 6 T cell receptor beta chains were sequenced from one sample in a study of T cells in Graves' hyperthyroidism and ophthalmopathy. It was RNA transcripts that yielded the amplified TCR beta CDR3 regions. A set of HTBI primers served as the primers for a first-round RT-PCR of the TCR CDR3. TCRdb called the multiplex PCR reads again in MiXCR, with one record for every CDR3 protein. This table holds a few hundred thousand distinct CDR3 sequences, about 15% found once. What was sequenced was blood. The receptors stem from a woman in her twenties or thirties with Graves' ophthalmopathy.

This clonotype was counted ten times or more. The rearrangement joins TRBV25-1 to TRBJ2-7; 11 positions agree with TRBD2. The ends lost 2 bases at V and 2 bases at J; junction bases unmatched: 2. Germline V CDR1 and CDR2: MGHDK, SYGVNS. The CDR3 length is 15 residues. The CDR3 loop is CASSEAGLAAYEQYF. The CDR3 DNA reads TGTGCCAGCAGTGAAGCGGGACTAGCGGCCTACGAGCAGTACTTC.

This clonotype was counted ten times or more. This chain uses TRBV13 with TRBJ2-3, with TRBD1 matching over 8 bases. V shed 5 bases and J 4 bases; nucleotides not matched to a gene: 11. Germline assignment: CDR1 PRHDT and CDR2 FYEKMQ (reference sequence). The CDR3 length is 16 residues. CDR3 amino acids: CASSPMDRVGADTQYF. CDR3 coding DNA: TGTGCCAGCAGCCCCATGGACAGGGTGGGGGCAGATACGCAGTATTTT.

This clonotype was detected many times. V usage is TRBV11-1 and J usage is TRBJ2-3; D is possibly TRBD1 or TRBD2 (5 bases each). V dropped 4 bases and J dropped 6 bases, with 26 bases sitting between them. CDR1 SGHAT and CDR2 FQDESV come from the germline V gene (reference sequence). The length of the CDR3 is 18 residues. The CDR3 DNA sequence: TGTGCCAGCAGCTCCCCCCCGGGGCAGCCCCGAGGATTCGATACGCAGTATTTT. Encoded protein: CASSSPPGQPRGFDTQYF.

This clonotype was observed at least ten times. The chain carries TRBV5-1 and TRBJ2-3; D is tentatively TRBD1 or TRBD2 (5 bases each). Trimming cost V 2 bases and J 2 bases, with 12 bases left between them. The CDR3 runs to 15 residues. CDR1 SGHRS and CDR2 YFSETQ come from the germline V gene. The CDR3 spells CASSFDGALTDTQYF. In DNA form, the CDR3 reads TGCGCCAGCAGCTTCGACGGGGCGCTCACAGATACGCAGTATTTT.

This clonotype was counted ten times or more. This chain's CDR3 is CASNRYTLVPAGELFF. CDR3 sequence (DNA): TGTGCCAGCAACCGATACACCTTAGTTCCGGCCGGGGAGCTGTTTTTT. The V gene is TRBV11-2, the J gene TRBJ2-2; no clear D gene. Germline V gene data show CDR1 as SGHAT and CDR2 as FQNNGV. Trimming left V 7 bases short and J 6 bases short, with 21 bases between. The length of the CDR3 is 16 residues.

This clonotype has a handful of counts. One junction end disagrees with the germline gene, perhaps due to a read error. The CDR3 DNA reads TGTGCCAGCAGGCTAGACAGCGTAAGAAACGCCATATATTTT. Translation gives CASRLDSVRNAIYF. The genes are TRBV12-3 or TRBV12-4 and TRBJ1-3; weak D call: TRBD1 (5 bases). CDR3 length equals 14 residues.